One and the same sample provided the 30 T cell receptor beta chains below, sequenced in a study of CD8 T cells in Susac syndrome. Reverse transcription of roughly 0.5 to 1 ug RNA used random hexamers. TCRdb independently ran MiXCR on the immunoSEQ multiplex PCR reads; one entry per CDR3 protein. The table has hundreds of thousands of distinct CDR3 sequences, roughly 93% seen once; the top ten hold 0.055% to 0.075%. Sequenced sample: CD4+ T cells from PBMCs. Receptors originate from a human donor with multiple sclerosis.

The chain joins TRBV24-1 to TRBJ1-3; D is unresolved. The CDR3 sequence is 15 residues long. Trimming shortened V by 4 bases and J by 2 bases, and 11 bases separated the two germline ends. Germline V lookup: CDR1 KGHDR, CDR2 SFDVKD. The CDR3 here is CATSDTSGPGNTIYF. The CDR3, as DNA: TGTGCCACCAGTGACACTTCAGGACCTGGAAACACCATATATTTT.

This sequence joins TRBV3-1 and TRBJ1-2, with unresolved D. Trimming left V 1 base short and J 6 bases short, with 18 bases between. This CDR3 spans 16 amino acids. CDR1 and CDR2 (germline): LGHDT, YNNKEL (reference sequence). The CDR3 loop reads CASSQAALREGDGYTF. The CDR3 DNA follows: TGTGCCAGCAGCCAAGCCGCCTTGCGAGAGGGAGATGGCTACACCTTC. The full variable domain, in which reference TRBV3-1 and TRBJ1-2 provide the parts outside the CDR3, is DTAVSQTPKYLVTQMGNDKSIKCEQNLGHDTMYWYKQDSKKFLKIMFSYNNKELIINETVPNRFSPKSPDKAHLNLHINSLELGDSAVYFCASSQAALREGDGYTFGSGTRLTVV.

The chain has TRBV29-1 and TRBJ2-1; possibly TRBD1 or TRBD2 for D (5 bases each). Trimming pared 4 bases from V and 8 bases from J, leaving 12 bases between. Germline V gene sequence: CDR1 SQVTM, CDR2 ANQGSEA. The CDR3 covers 12 residues. The CDR3: CSVGGAAYEQFF. In DNA, the CDR3 is TGCAGCGTTGGAGGGGCCGCATATGAGCAGTTCTTC.

The gene calls are TRBV28 and TRBJ1-5, with TRBD1 matching 8 bases. Germline CDR1 and CDR2: MDHEN and SYDVKM. V lost 3 bases to trimming and J lost 9 bases; unmatched junction nucleotides: 4. The CDR3 is made up of 13 amino acids. The CDR3, as DNA: TGTGCCAGCAGTTTGACAGGGGATCGGCCCCAGCATTTT. Translated: CASSLTGDRPQHF.

The chain uses TRBV29-1 and TRBJ1-1; D gene unclear. The CDR3 consists of 11 residues. CDR1 and CDR2 from the germline V gene are SQVTM and ANQGSEA. V lost 4 bases and J 7 bases, leaving 10 bases between the germline ends. DNA of the CDR3: TGCAGCGTTGTTTTAGCAAGTGAAGCTTTCTTT. Protein sequence: CSVVLASEAFF. Together with reference TRBV29-1 and TRBJ1-1, the CDR3 gives the full variable domain: SAVISQKPSRDICQRGTSLTIQCQVDSQVTMMFWYRQQPGQSLTLIATANQGSEATYESGFVIDKFPISRPNLTFSTLTVSNMSPEDSSIYLCSVVLASEAFFGQGTRLTVV.

The gene calls are TRBV3-1 and TRBJ2-4; D gene unclear. Germline-derived CDR1 and CDR2 are LGHDT and YNNKEL (reference sequence). This CDR3 is built from 16 residues. The V and J ends lost 1 base and 1 base respectively, with 11 bases between them. CDR3 sequence reads: CASSQGSARAKNIQYF. CDR3 nucleotides: TGTGCCAGCAGCCAAGGGTCGGCGAGGGCCAAAAACATTCAGTACTTC.

The V and J genes are TRBV20-1 and TRBJ2-4; a weak D match, TRBD2 (6 bases). The CDR3 loop spans 11 amino acids. V lost 6 bases, J lost 8 bases, and 11 bases lay in between. The germline V gene encodes CDR1 DFQATT and CDR2 SNEGSKA (reference sequence). This chain's CDR3 is CSAPGGDIQYF. In nucleotides, the CDR3 is TGCAGTGCCCCTGGCGGGGACATTCAGTACTTC.

J is TRBJ1-2 and V is TRBV5-1, with D perhaps TRBD1 (6 bases). V lost 0 bases to trimming and J lost 4 bases, with 10 bases between them. Germline CDR1 and CDR2: SGHRS and YFSETQ. The CDR3 spans 14 residues. Here the CDR3 reads CASSLAQGSYGYTF. The DNA of the CDR3 is TGCGCCAGCAGCTTGGCCCAGGGGTCCTATGGCTACACCTTC.

The V and J genes are TRBV5-6 and TRBJ1-2; the D gene is possibly TRBD1 (5 bases). This CDR3 region has 14 residues. V lost 2 bases and J 8 bases, leaving 16 bases between the germline ends. CDR1 is SGHDT, CDR2 YYEEEE, per germline. DNA of the CDR3: TGTGCCAGCAGCTTCGGGACTCTCGGGGTAGGCTACACCTTC. It is translated as CASSFGTLGVGYTF.

CDR3 DNA: TGTGCCAGGGTCCTGCCCGACCAAGAGACCCAGTACTTC. It is translated as CARVLPDQETQYF. This chain connects TRBV11-2 to TRBJ2-5; D gene unclear. The CDR3 loop spans 13 amino acids. Trimming took off 9 bases at V and 0 bases at J, with 11 bases between the two ends. Germline assignment: CDR1 SGHAT and CDR2 FQNNGV.

This clonotype was seen only once. Relative to the germline gene, one junction end is altered; a read error may explain this. The rearrangement uses TRBV15 and TRBJ2-4; D unresolved. CDR1 is LNHNV and CDR2 is YYDKDF in the germline V gene (reference sequence). This CDR3 has 14 amino acids. The CDR3 here is CATSRDQAQNIQYF. CDR3 DNA: TGTGCCACCAGCAGAGATCAGGCCCAAAACATCCAGTACTTC.

The V gene is TRBV3-1, the J gene TRBJ2-2; 8 positions agree with TRBD2. The germline CDR1 and CDR2 sequences are LGHDT and YNNKEL (reference sequence). V lost 4 bases to trimming and J lost 1 base; unmatched junction nucleotides: 8. The CDR3 contains 17 residues. The CDR3 here is CASSRERAGVNTGELFF. As DNA, the CDR3 is TGTGCCAGCAGCCGCGAACGAGCGGGGGTGAACACCGGGGAGCTGTTTTTT. The full variable domain, its missing parts supplied by reference TRBV3-1 and TRBJ2-2, is DTAVSQTPKYLVTQMGNDKSIKCEQNLGHDTMYWYKQDSKKFLKIMFSYNNKELIINETVPNRFSPKSPDKAHLNLHINSLELGDSAVYFCASSRERAGVNTGELFFGEGSRLTVL.

This chain links TRBV5-1 with TRBJ2-1; TRBD2 agrees at 15 bases. The germline CDR1 and CDR2 sequences are SGHRS and YFSETQ. The CDR3 extends over 14 amino acids. The junction had 8 bases not matched to a gene; V was cut back by 4 bases and J by 15 bases. DNA of the CDR3: TGCGCCAGCAGCGAGGGACTAGCGGGGGGTCTCGCGTTCTTC. Amino acids: CASSEGLAGGLAFF.

The rearrangement uses TRBV20-1 and TRBJ1-5; perhaps TRBD1 as D (5 bases). The germline gives CDR1 DFQATT, CDR2 SNEGSKA (reference sequence). This CDR3 contains 13 residues. The V end was cut by 5 bases, the J end by 7 bases, with 15 bases between. In DNA form, the CDR3 reads TGCAGTGCTGATTCGGGGCTAGGACAGCCCCAGCATTTT. Translation gives CSADSGLGQPQHF.

The rearrangement uses TRBV9 and TRBJ2-2; D tentatively reads TRBD1 or TRBD2 (5 bases each). The CDR3 totals 15 residues. From germline, CDR1 is SGDLS and CDR2 YYNGEE. Trimming pared 1 base from V and 5 bases from J, leaving 12 bases between. The CDR3 bases are TGTGCCAGCAGCGTAAACCAGGGACGAACCGGGGAGCTGTTTTTT. Translating it yields CASSVNQGRTGELFF.

The CDR3 DNA reads as TGTGCCAGCAGTCGGACAGGGGGGTTGGGGGAGACCCAGTACTTC. This translates into CASSRTGGLGETQYF. The chain links TRBV6-5 to TRBJ2-5; 10 nucleotides match TRBD1. The CDR3 length is 15 residues. Germline assignment: CDR1 MNHEY and CDR2 SVGAGI. Trimming cost V 5 bases and J 5 bases; bases outside gene matches: 8.

V usage is TRBV20-1 and J usage is TRBJ2-4; TRBD2 agrees at 7 bases. CDR1 and CDR2 from the germline V gene are DFQATT and SNEGSKA (reference sequence). The CDR3 extends over 18 amino acids. Germline trimming cut 2 bases from V and 7 bases from J; bases unmatched to any gene: 20. CDR3 residues: CSARIWSAGDPLGNIQYF. The DNA of the CDR3 is TGCAGTGCTAGAATTTGGTCGGCGGGGGATCCCCTGGGGAACATTCAGTACTTC.

The chain carries TRBV24-1 and TRBJ2-1; D gene unclear. V was trimmed by 0 bases and J by 7 bases, leaving 3 bases between them. The CDR3 contains 12 residues. In germline, CDR1 is KGHDR, CDR2 SFDVKD. DNA for the CDR3: TGTGCCACCAGTGATTTGGGTAATGAGCAGTTCTTC. This encodes CATSDLGNEQFF.

V is TRBV5-1 and J is TRBJ2-5, with D possibly matching TRBD1 (6 bases). V gave up 4 bases and J gave up 2 bases, with 15 bases separating them. CDR1 SGHRS and CDR2 YFSETQ come from the germline V gene. The CDR3 is 15 residues long. CDR3 amino acids: CASSPNPGTQETQYF. Written as DNA, the CDR3 is TGCGCCAGCAGCCCAAACCCCGGGACACAAGAGACCCAGTACTTC.

The chain links TRBV6-6 to TRBJ1-4; unclear D gene. The CDR3 is 13 residues long. From germline, CDR1 is MNHNY and CDR2 SVGAGI (reference sequence). V was pared by 7 bases and J by 7 bases, with 13 bases between. The CDR3 bases are TGTGCCAGCACCCCTAGGTATGGTGAAAAACTGTTTTTT. It codes for CASTPRYGEKLFF.

The count of this clonotype is one. This sequence joins TRBV5-1 and TRBJ2-3; 8 nucleotides match TRBD2. CDR1 SGHRS and CDR2 YFSETQ come from the germline V gene. J lost 4 bases, V lost 0 bases, and 4 bases had no gene match. The CDR3 sequence is 15 residues long. As DNA, the CDR3 is TGCGCCAGCAGCTTGGCGACTAGCGCAGCAGATACGCAGTATTTT. Its protein is CASSLATSAADTQYF.

The chain has TRBV7-9 and TRBJ1-4; D might be TRBD1 (6 bases). This CDR3 is 14 amino acids long. The germline V and J ends were trimmed by 8 bases and 0 bases, with 10 bases remaining between them. Germline CDR1 reads SEHNR; CDR2 reads FQNEAQ (reference sequence). CDR3 in DNA: TGTGCCAGCGGCAGGGGTTCAACTAATGAAAAACTGTTTTTT. Residues: CASGRGSTNEKLFF.

The V gene is TRBV29-1, the J gene TRBJ2-7, with 10 bases identical to TRBD1. Germline V lookup: CDR1 SQVTM, CDR2 ANQGSEA. V was pared by 6 bases and J by 2 bases, with 10 bases of the junction left unmatched. CDR3 size: 15 residues. DNA for the CDR3: TGCAGCGTCAAAGGGGGGACAGGGGACCCCTACGAGCAGTACTTC. Residues: CSVKGGTGDPYEQYF.

The table lists this clonotype with a few counts. The rearrangement links TRBV5-1 to TRBJ1-1, with a tentative D call TRBD1 (6 bases). The ends were cut back, 0 bases at V and 4 bases at J, with 10 bases in the middle. Germline CDR1 reads SGHRS; CDR2 reads YFSETQ. CDR3 length: 14 amino acids. CDR3 bases: TGCGCCAGCAGCTTGGAGCAGGGGCGCACTGAAGCTTTCTTT. This translates into CASSLEQGRTEAFF.

This chain uses TRBV7-9 with TRBJ2-5; 12 bases are shared with TRBD2. This CDR3 is 17 amino acids long. Germline V CDR1 and CDR2: SEHNR, FQNEAQ (reference sequence). Germline trimming cut 1 base from V and 2 bases from J; bases unmatched to any gene: 5. CDR3 in amino acids: CASSLGTSGTPQETQYF. The CDR3 DNA reads TGTGCCAGCAGCTTAGGGACTAGCGGGACACCTCAAGAGACCCAGTACTTC.

V gene TRBV6-2 or TRBV6-3 combines with J gene TRBJ1-1, with 7 positions matching TRBD1. CDR1 is MNHEY, CDR2 SVGEGT, per germline. The CDR3 sequence is 18 residues long. V was pared by 2 bases and J by 1 base, with 13 bases of the junction left unmatched. CDR3 sequence: CASSYGAQGVISNTEAFF. The CDR3 DNA follows: TGTGCCAGCAGTTACGGGGCTCAGGGGGTAATCTCGAACACTGAAGCTTTCTTT.

This clonotype has more than one count but fewer than ten. The V and J genes are TRBV12-3 or TRBV12-4 and TRBJ2-7; 9 bases fit TRBD1. This CDR3 comprises 15 residues. V lost 6 bases, J lost 4 bases, and 10 bases stayed unmatched. The CDR3 is CASRTSQGAGYEQYF. DNA of the CDR3: TGTGCCAGCAGGACCTCACAGGGGGCTGGGTACGAGCAGTACTTC.

V usage is TRBV11-1 and J usage is TRBJ1-2; weak D call: TRBD1 (5 bases). The CDR3 sequence is 14 residues long. Trimming cost V 6 bases and J 1 base, with 12 bases left between them. Germline V gene lookup returns CDR1 SGHAT and CDR2 FQDESV (reference sequence). CDR3 bases: TGTGCCAGCAGTGGAGACAGCCTTAACTATGGCTACACCTTC. Translated: CASSGDSLNYGYTF.

The CDR3 protein is CASSSPGHHYEQYF. The CDR3, as DNA: TGCGCCAGCAGCTCTCCGGGACACCACTACGAGCAGTACTTC. The gene calls are TRBV5-1 and TRBJ2-7, with D perhaps matching TRBD1 (6 bases). Trimming removed 3 bases from V and 3 bases from J, with 13 bases in between. The CDR3 spans 14 residues. Germline CDR1 reads SGHRS; CDR2 reads YFSETQ.

This CDR3 is CASSRQGRGYGYTF. In nucleotides, the CDR3 is TGTGCCAGCAGCCGACAGGGACGGGGCTATGGCTACACCTTC. V gene TRBV5-6 combines with J gene TRBJ1-2; 7 bases are a match to TRBD1. The CDR3 consists of 14 residues. Germline CDR1 is SGHDT and CDR2 is YYEEEE. V lost 4 bases, J lost 4 bases, and 7 bases stayed unmatched.